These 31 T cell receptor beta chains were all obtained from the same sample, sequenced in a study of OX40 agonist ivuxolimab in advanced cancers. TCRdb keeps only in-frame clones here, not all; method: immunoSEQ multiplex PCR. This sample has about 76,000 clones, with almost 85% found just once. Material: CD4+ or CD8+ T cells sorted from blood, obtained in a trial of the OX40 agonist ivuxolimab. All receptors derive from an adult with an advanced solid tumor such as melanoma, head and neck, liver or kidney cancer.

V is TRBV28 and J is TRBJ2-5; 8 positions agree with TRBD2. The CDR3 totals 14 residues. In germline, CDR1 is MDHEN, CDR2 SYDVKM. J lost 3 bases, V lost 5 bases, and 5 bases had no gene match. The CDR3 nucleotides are TGTGCCAGCAGTCCCCCCGGGGGGGAAGAGACCCAGTACTTC. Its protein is CASSPPGGEETQYF.

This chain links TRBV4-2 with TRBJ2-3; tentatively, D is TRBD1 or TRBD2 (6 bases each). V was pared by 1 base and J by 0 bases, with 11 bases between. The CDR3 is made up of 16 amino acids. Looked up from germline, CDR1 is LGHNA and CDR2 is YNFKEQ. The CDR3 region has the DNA TGTGCCAGCAGCCAAGGGAGGGGGGTTAGCACAGATACGCAGTATTTT. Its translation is CASSQGRGVSTDTQYF.

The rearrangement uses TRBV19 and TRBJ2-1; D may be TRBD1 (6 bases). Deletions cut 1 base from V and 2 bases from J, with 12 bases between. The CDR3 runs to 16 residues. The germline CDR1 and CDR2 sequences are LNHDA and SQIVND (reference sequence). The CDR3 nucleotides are TGTGCCAGTAGTATAGTAGTCAGGGGCCCCTACAATGAGCAGTTCTTC. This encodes CASSIVVRGPYNEQFF.

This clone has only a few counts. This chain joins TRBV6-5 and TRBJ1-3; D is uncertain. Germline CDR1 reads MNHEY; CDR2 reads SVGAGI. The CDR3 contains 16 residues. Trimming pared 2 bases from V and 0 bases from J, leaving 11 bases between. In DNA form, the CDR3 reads TGTGCCAGCAGTTACGATCGGGCCTACTCTGGAAACACCATATATTTT. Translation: CASSYDRAYSGNTIYF.

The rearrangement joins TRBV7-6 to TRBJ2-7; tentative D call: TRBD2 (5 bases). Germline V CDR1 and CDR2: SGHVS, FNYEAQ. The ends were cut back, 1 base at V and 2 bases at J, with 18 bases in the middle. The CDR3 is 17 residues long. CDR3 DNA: TGTGCCAGCAGCTTAGGCTTCCGGGGTGTGATCCCCTACGAGCAGTACTTC. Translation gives CASSLGFRGVIPYEQYF.

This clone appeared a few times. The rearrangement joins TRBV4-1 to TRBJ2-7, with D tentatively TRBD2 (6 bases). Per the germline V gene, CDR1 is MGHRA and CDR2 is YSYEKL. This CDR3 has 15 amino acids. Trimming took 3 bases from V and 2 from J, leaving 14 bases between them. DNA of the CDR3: TGCGCCAGCAGCCAGACTCGGGGCGGGACCTACGAGCAGTACTTC. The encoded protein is CASSQTRGGTYEQYF.

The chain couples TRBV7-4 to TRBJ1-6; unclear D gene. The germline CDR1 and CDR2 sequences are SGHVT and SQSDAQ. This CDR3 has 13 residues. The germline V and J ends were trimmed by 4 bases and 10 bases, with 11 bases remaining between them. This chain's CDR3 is CASSSRLESPLHF. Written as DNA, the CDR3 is TGTGCCAGCAGCTCCCGGTTGGAATCACCCCTCCACTTT.

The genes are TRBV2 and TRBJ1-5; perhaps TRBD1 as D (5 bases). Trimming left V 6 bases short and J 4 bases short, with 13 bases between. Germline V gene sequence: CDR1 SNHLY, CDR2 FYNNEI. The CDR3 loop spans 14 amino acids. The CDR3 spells CASSARQQNQPQHF. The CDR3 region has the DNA TGTGCCAGCAGCGCCCGACAGCAAAATCAGCCCCAGCATTTT.

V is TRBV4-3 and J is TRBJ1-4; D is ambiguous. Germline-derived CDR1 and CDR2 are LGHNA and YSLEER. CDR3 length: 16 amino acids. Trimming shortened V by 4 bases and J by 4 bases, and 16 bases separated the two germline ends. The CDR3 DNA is TGCGCCAGCAGCCGACAAAAAGCGAGATTTAATGAAAAACTGTTTTTT. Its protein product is CASSRQKARFNEKLFF.

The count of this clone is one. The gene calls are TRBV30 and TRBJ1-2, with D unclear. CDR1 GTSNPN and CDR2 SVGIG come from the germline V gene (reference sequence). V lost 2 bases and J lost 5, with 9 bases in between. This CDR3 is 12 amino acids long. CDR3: CAWSRTEYGYTF. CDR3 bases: TGTGCCTGGAGTCGGACCGAGTATGGCTACACCTTC.

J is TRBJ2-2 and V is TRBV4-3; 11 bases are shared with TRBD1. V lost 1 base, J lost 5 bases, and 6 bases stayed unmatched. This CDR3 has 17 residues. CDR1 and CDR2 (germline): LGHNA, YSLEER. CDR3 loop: CASSQGADRGRTGELFF. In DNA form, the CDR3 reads TGCGCCAGCAGCCAAGGAGCGGACAGGGGGCGGACCGGGGAGCTGTTTTTT.

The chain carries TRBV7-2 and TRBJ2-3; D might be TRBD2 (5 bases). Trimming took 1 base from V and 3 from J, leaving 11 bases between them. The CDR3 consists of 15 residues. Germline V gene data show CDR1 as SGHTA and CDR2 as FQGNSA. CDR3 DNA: TGTGCCAGCAGCTTAGTCGGGGATGGGACAGATACGCAGTATTTT. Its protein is CASSLVGDGTDTQYF.

CDR3 sequence reads: CASSPPGTGPLEQYF. The DNA of the CDR3 is TGTGCCAGCAGCCCGCCCGGGACAGGGCCGCTCGAGCAGTACTTC. The chain employs TRBV11-2 and TRBJ2-7; TRBD1 aligns across 9 bases. The V gene's germline CDR1 is SGHAT and CDR2 FQNNGV. V lost 5 bases and J lost 6; bases outside the gene matches: 11. CDR3 length equals 15 residues.

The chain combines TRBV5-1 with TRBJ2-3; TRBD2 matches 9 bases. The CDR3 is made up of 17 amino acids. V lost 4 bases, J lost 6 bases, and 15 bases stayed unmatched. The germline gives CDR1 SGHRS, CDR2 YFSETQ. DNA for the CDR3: TGCGCCAGCAGCCTACAGGGAGCTAGCGGGGTTGGGGATACGCAGTATTTT. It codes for CASSLQGASGVGDTQYF.

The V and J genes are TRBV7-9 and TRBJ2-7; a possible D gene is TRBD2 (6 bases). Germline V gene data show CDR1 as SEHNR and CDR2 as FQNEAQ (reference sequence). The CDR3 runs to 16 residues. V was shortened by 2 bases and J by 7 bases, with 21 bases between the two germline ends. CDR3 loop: CASSLLRVPSAGEQYF. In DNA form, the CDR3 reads TGTGCCAGCAGCTTACTCCGGGTCCCCTCTGCGGGAGAGCAGTACTTC.

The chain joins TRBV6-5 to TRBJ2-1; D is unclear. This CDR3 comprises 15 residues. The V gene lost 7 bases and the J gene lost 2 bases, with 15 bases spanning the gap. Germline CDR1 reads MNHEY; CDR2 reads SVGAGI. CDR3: CASTPDMTTYNEQFF. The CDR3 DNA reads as TGTGCCAGCACACCAGACATGACGACCTACAATGAGCAGTTCTTC.

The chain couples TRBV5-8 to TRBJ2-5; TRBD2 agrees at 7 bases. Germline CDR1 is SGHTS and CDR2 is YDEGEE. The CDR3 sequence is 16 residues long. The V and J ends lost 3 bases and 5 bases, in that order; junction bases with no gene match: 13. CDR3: CASSSGRGEVWETQYF. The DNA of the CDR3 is TGTGCCAGCAGCTCCGGCCGGGGGGAAGTTTGGGAGACCCAGTACTTC.

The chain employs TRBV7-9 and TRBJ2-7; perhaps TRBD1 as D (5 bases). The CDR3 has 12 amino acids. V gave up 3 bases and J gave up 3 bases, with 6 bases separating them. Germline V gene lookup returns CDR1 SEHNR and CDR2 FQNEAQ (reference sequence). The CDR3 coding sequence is TGTGCCAGCAGCTTTCAGGGCTACGAGCAGTACTTC. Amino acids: CASSFQGYEQYF.

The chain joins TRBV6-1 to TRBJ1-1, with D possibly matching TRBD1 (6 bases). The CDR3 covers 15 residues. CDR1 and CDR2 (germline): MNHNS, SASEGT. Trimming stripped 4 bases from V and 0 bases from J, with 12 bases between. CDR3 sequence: CASSGGRGMNTEAFF. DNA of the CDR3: TGTGCCAGCAGTGGCGGCAGGGGCATGAACACTGAAGCTTTCTTT.

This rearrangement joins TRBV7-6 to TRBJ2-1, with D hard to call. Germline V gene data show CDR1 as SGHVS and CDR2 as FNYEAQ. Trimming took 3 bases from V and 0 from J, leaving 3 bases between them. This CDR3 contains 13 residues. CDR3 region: CASSFSSYNEQFF. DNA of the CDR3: TGTGCCAGCAGCTTTTCCTCCTACAATGAGCAGTTCTTC.

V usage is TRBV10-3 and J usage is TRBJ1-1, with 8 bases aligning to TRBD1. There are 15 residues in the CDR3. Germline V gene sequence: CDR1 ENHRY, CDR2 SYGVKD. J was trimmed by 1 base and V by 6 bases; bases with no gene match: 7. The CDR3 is CAISAGGMGNTEAFF. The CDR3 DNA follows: TGTGCCATCAGCGCAGGGGGCATGGGGAACACTGAAGCTTTCTTT.

CDR3 nucleotide sequence: TGTGCCAGCAGCTCCAGGCAGGGCGCTGGGGCCAACGTCCTGACTTTC. Translating it yields CASSSRQGAGANVLTF. The chain couples TRBV7-3 to TRBJ2-6, with D perhaps TRBD1 (5 bases). The length of the CDR3 is 16 residues. Trimming left V 4 bases short and J 2 bases short, with 12 bases between. CDR1 SGHTA and CDR2 FQGTGA come from the germline V gene.

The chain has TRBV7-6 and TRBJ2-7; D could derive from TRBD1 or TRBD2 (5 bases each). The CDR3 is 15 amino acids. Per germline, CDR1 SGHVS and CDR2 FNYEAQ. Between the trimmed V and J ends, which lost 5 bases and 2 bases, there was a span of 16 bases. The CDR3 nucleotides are TGTGCCAGCAGCGTCGATCGGGGCCCAACCTACGAGCAGTACTTC. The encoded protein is CASSVDRGPTYEQYF.

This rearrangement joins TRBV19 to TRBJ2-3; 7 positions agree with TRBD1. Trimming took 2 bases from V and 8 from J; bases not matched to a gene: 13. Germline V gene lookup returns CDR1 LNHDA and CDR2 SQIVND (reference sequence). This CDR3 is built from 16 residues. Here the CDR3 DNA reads TGTGCCAGTAGTATAAGGCAGGGGGAAAGTGGGGTTACGCAGTATTTT. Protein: CASSIRQGESGVTQYF.

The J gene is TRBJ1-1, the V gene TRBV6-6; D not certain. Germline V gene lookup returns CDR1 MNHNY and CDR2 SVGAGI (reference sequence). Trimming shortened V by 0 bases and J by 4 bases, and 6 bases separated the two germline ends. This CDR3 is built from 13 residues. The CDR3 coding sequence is TGTGCCAGCAGTTACTCGAAGTTCACTGAAGCTTTCTTT. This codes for CASSYSKFTEAFF.

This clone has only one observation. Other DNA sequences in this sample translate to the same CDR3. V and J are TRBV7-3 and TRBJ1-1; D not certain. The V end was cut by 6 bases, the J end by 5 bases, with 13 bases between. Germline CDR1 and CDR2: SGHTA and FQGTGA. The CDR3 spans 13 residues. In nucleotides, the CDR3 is TGTGCCAGCAGTCCACGGGGAGGGACTGAAGCTTTCTTT. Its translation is CASSPRGGTEAFF. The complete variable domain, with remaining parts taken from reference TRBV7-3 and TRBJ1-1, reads GAGVSQTPSNKVTEKGKYVELRCDPISGHTALYWYRQSLGQGPEFLIYFQGTGAADDSGLPNDRFFAVRPEGSVSTLKIQRTERGDSAVYLCASSPRGGTEAFFGQGTRLTVV.

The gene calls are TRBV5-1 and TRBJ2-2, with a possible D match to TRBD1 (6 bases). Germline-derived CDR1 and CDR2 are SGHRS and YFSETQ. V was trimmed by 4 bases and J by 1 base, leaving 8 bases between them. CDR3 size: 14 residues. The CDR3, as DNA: TGCGCCAGCAGCCGACAGGAGAACACCGGGGAGCTGTTTTTT. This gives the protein CASSRQENTGELFF.

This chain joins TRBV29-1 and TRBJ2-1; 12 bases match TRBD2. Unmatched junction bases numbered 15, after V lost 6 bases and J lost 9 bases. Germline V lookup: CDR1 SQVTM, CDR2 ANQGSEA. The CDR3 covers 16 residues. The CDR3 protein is CSVTWGSSGGAGEQFF. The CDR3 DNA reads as TGCAGCGTCACATGGGGCTCTAGCGGGGGGGCCGGTGAGCAGTTCTTC.

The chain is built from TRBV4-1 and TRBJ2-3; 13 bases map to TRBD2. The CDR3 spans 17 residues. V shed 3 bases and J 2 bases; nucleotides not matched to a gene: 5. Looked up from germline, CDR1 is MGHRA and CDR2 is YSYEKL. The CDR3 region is CASSHRTSGGSTDTQYF. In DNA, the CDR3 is TGCGCCAGCAGCCATAGGACTAGCGGGGGATCCACAGATACGCAGTATTTT.

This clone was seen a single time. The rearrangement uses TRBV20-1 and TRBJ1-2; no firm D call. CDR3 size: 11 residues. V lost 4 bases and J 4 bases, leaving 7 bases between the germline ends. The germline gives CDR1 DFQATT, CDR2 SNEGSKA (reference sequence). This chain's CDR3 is CSANRGYGYTF. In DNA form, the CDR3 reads TGCAGTGCTAACAGAGGCTATGGCTACACCTTC.

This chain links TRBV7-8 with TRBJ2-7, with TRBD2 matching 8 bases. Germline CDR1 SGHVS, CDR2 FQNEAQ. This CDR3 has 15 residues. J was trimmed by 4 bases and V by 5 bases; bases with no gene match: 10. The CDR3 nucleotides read TGTGCCAGCAGCGCAGCCGGGACTAGGATTTACGAGCAGTACTTC. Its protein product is CASSAAGTRIYEQYF.